The clone carrying this T cell receptor (beta chain) was detected ten times or more. Its specificity is unknown. A read error may account for a junction end that differs from germline. The data were obtained in a study of neurological immune-mediated disorders. Study results and caveats: The study phylogenetically grouped the repertoires of 18 of 34 multiple sclerosis patients into one related-CDR3 cluster, a possible signature.

PBMCs stored at -80 C, 2 million in total, were the source of the unsorted libraries. The cDNA was generated through 5'RACE incorporating 10-nucleotide random UMIs. TCRdb used MiXCR to reprocess the 5' RACE reads, holding one entry per CDR3 protein. Among about 60,000 distinct CDR3 sequences listed, about 3.5% were seen once. This CDR3 comprises 14 residues. In germline, CDR1 is MNHEY, CDR2 SVGEGT. The specimen sequenced was PBMCs. This chain joins TRBV6-2 or TRBV6-3 and TRBJ1-5, with TRBD1 matching over 8 bases. This receptor was identified in a woman aged 50 to 60 with multiple sclerosis. The DNA of the CDR3 is TGTGCCAGCAGTGCGCCAGGGGGCTCTCAGCCCCAGAATTTT. Translating gives CASSAPGGSQPQNF.